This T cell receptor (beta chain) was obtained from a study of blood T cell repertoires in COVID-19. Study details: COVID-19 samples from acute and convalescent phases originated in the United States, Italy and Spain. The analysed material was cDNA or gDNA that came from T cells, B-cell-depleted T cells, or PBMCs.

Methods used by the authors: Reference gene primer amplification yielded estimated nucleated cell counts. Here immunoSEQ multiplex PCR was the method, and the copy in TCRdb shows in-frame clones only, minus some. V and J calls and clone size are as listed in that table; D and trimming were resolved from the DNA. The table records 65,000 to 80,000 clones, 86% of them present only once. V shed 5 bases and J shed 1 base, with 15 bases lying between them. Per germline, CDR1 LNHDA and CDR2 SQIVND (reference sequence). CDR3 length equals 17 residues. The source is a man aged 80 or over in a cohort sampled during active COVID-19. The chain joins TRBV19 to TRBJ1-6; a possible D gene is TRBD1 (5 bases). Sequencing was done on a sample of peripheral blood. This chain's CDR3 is CASSPPRGTSYNSPLHF. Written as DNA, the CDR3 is TGTGCCAGTAGTCCCCCGCGGGGGACGTCCTATAATTCACCCCTCCACTTT.